The rows below give T cell receptor beta chains drawn from one sample of a study of T-cell reconstitution after alpha-beta-depleted transplantation in children. From the PCR reads, TCRdb called clonotypes with MiXCR, one entry per CDR3 protein. The sample has approximately 800,000 distinct CDR3 sequences; less than 20% are singletons. The sample was PBMCs, mostly from graft donor cells, taken 360 days after TCRalphabeta/CD19-depleted stem cell transplant. The receptors were sampled from a male patient aged 5 to 17 who had a stem cell transplant for acute lymphoblastic leukemia, so the T cells may come from the graft donor. CDR3s include the opening cysteine and the closing phenylalanine or tryptophan. The D gene is left open where the match is weak. Clone size is not always given. Where it is, it says once, few, many or a class for expanded clones.

clone_size: few
v_call: TRBV10-2
j_call: TRBJ2-7
d_call: -
cdr3_length: 13
cdr3_nt: TGCGCCAGTGGCTCCGGGCCTCCCTACGAGCAGTACTTC
cdr3_aa: CASGSGPPYEQYF

clone_size: once
v_call: TRBV5-1
j_call: TRBJ2-7
d_call: -
cdr3_length: 15
cdr3_nt: TGCGCCAGCAGCTTGTCCGAGACAGGTACCTACGAGCAGTACTTC
cdr3_aa: CASSLSETGTYEQYF

clone_size: many
v_call: TRBV27
j_call: TRBJ2-3
d_call: TRBD2
cdr3_length: 15
cdr3_nt: TGTGCCAGCAGTTTTCCTAGCGGGGCCACAGATACGCAGTATTTT
cdr3_aa: CASSFPSGATDTQYF

clone_size: -
v_call: TRBV15
j_call: TRBJ2-7
d_call: -
cdr3_length: 15
cdr3_nt: TGTGCCACCAGCAGAGGGGCAGGGCCTTCCTACGAGCAGTACTTC
cdr3_aa: CATSRGAGPSYEQYF

clone_size: -
v_call: TRBV14
j_call: TRBJ2-1
d_call: TRBD2
cdr3_length: 17
cdr3_nt: TGTGCCAGCAGCCAAGATCCCGGACTAGCGTCCTACAATGAGCAGTTCTTC
cdr3_aa: CASSQDPGLASYNEQFF

clone_size: few
v_call: TRBV12-3/TRBV12-4
j_call: TRBJ2-5
d_call: -
cdr3_length: 12
cdr3_nt: TGTGCCAGCAGTAGGGATGCGGAGACCCAGTACTTC
cdr3_aa: CASSRDAETQYF

clone_size: few
v_call: TRBV10-3
j_call: TRBJ2-1
d_call: TRBD1
cdr3_length: 15
cdr3_nt: TGTGCCATCAGTGATGGGGACAGGGGGATCGGTGAGCAGTTCTTC
cdr3_aa: CAISDGDRGIGEQFF

clone_size: once
v_call: TRBV21-1
j_call: TRBJ2-7
d_call: -
cdr3_length: 15
cdr3_nt: TGTGCCAGCAGCTCAGGGGTCCGGGGAGCCTACGAGCAGTACTTC
cdr3_aa: CASSSGVRGAYEQYF

clone_size: many
v_call: TRBV7-9
j_call: TRBJ2-1
d_call: -
cdr3_length: 13
cdr3_nt: TGTGCCAGCAGCTTATACGAGTACAATGAGCAGTTCTTC
cdr3_aa: CASSLYEYNEQFF

clone_size: -
v_call: TRBV12-5
j_call: TRBJ1-2
d_call: -
cdr3_length: 13
cdr3_nt: TGTGCTAGTGGTTTGTTCAACAACTATGGCTACACCTTC
cdr3_aa: CASGLFNNYGYTF

clone_size: -
v_call: TRBV15
j_call: TRBJ2-7
d_call: -
cdr3_length: 14
cdr3_nt: TGTGCCACCAGCAGAGATTCGTATTCCTACGAGCAGTACTTC
cdr3_aa: CATSRDSYSYEQYF

clone_size: -
v_call: TRBV9
j_call: TRBJ2-1
d_call: TRBD2
cdr3_length: 15
cdr3_nt: TGTGCCAGCAGCGCGGGACTAGCGCCTGACCTAACGCAGTTCTTC
cdr3_aa: CASSAGLAPDLTQFF

clone_size: -
v_call: TRBV15
j_call: TRBJ2-4
d_call: -
cdr3_length: 16
cdr3_nt: TGTGCCACCAGCAGAGAGCAAGACATAGCCAAAAACATTCAGTACTTC
cdr3_aa: CATSREQDIAKNIQYF

clone_size: -
v_call: TRBV7-6
j_call: TRBJ2-1
d_call: -
cdr3_length: 14
cdr3_nt: TGTGCCAGCAGCCAAGATACTCGACAGGATGAGCAGTTCTTC
cdr3_aa: CASSQDTRQDEQFF